Listed below are T cell receptor beta chains from one sample, sequenced in a study of blood T cell repertoires in COVID-19. Sequenced by immunoSEQ multiplex PCR; TCRdb stores in-frame clones only, minus some. The repertoire holds about 170,000 clones, 84% seen once, with about 8% in the top ten. The sequenced material came from peripheral blood. The receptors were gathered from a man in his forties who had recovered from COVID-19. CDR3s include the opening cysteine and the closing phenylalanine or tryptophan. The order of the fields is J gene, V gene, clone size, CDR3 protein. Expanded clones get a size class; other rows say once, few or many, or leave the size out.

TRBJ2-7 TRBV7-2 - CASSLASVTVPPTYEQYF
TRBJ2-3 TRBV7-3 - CASSLTSGRGDTQYF
TRBJ2-1 TRBV19 - CASATGSSYNEQFF
TRBJ1-6 TRBV5-4 - CASSPGQSIFSPLHF
TRBJ2-5 TRBV7-8 - CASSTSGGIQETQYF
TRBJ1-2 TRBV11-2 - CASSPGGAAYGYTF
TRBJ2-6 TRBV6-2/TRBV6-3 few CASSYSRTTLSGANVLTF
TRBJ2-3 TRBV2 - CASSPQTGSTDTQYF
TRBJ2-7 TRBV10-3 - CAIAEGGPNEQYF
TRBJ2-7 TRBV24-1 - CATGSESSYEQYF
TRBJ1-2 TRBV6-2/TRBV6-3 - CASSYSHFLGRYGYTF
TRBJ1-2 TRBV19 - CASSLQGAGYGYTF
TRBJ1-2 TRBV5-6 - CASSLGQGAGYTF
TRBJ1-4 TRBV29-1 - CSPHRGNEKLFF
TRBJ2-3 TRBV9 - CASSPGTSGGGQYF